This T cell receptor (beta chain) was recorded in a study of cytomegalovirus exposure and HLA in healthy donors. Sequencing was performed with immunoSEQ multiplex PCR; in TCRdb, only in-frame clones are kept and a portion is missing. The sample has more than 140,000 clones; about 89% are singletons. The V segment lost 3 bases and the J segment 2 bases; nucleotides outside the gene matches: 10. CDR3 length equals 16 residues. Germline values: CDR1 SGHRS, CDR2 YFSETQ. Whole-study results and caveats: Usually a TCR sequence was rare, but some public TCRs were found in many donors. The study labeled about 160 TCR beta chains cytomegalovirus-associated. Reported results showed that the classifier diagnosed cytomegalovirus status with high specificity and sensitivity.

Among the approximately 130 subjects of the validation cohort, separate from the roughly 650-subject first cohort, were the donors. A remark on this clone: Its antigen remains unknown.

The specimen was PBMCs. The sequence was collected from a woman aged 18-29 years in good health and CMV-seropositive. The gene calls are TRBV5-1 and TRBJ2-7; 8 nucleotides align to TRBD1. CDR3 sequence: CASSSSSGQGTYEQYF. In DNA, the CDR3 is TGCGCCAGCAGCTCCTCTTCCGGACAGGGAACCTACGAGCAGTACTTC.